Following are 11 T cell receptor beta chains from one sample sequenced in a study of cytomegalovirus exposure and HLA in healthy donors. The PCR had 60 Vbeta and 13 Jbeta primers. TCRdb's copy holds only in-frame clones and misses some; the assay was immunoSEQ multiplex PCR. The top ten clones hold roughly 5.7% of a sample with 100,000 or so clones, roughly 79% of them seen once. The specimen sequenced was PBMCs. The receptors stem from a male donor in good health and CMV-seronegative.

The chain links TRBV18 to TRBJ2-7; 11 positions match TRBD2. The CDR3 runs 18 residues. Trimming at V came to 2 bases and at J to 0 bases, leaving 9 bases not matched to a gene. Germline-derived CDR1 and CDR2 are KGHSH and LQKENI. CDR3 sequence reads: CASSPWSSGRQSSYEQYF. CDR3 nucleotides: TGTGCCAGCTCACCATGGTCTAGCGGGAGGCAGAGCTCCTACGAGCAGTACTTC.

V is TRBV5-6 and J is TRBJ2-5, with a possible D match to TRBD2 (6 bases). The germline V gene has CDR1 SGHDT and CDR2 YYEEEE. This CDR3 is built from 13 residues. Trimming removed 1 base from V and 5 bases from J, with 9 bases in between. The CDR3 coding sequence is TGTGCCAGCAGCTTGTCGGGAGTGGAGACCCAGTACTTC. Its translation is CASSLSGVETQYF.

The chain has TRBV4-3 and TRBJ2-1, with D perhaps matching TRBD1 (7 bases). V lost 1 base and J lost 3, with 16 bases in between. CDR1 and CDR2 from the germline V gene are LGHNA and YSLEER. The CDR3 contains 17 residues. The CDR3 nucleotides read TGCGCCAGCAGCCAAGGGGCAGGGGGGAAATTCTACAATGAGCAGTTCTTC. Protein: CASSQGAGGKFYNEQFF.

J is TRBJ1-6 and V is TRBV15, with TRBD1 matching 7 bases. V shed 5 bases and J 0 bases; nucleotides not matched to a gene: 10. The CDR3 length is 18 residues. Germline V lookup: CDR1 LNHNV, CDR2 YYDKDF (reference sequence). The CDR3 nucleotides are TGTGCCACCAGCGGGGACAGTAGCCCGAGCTCCTATAATTCACCCCTCCACTTT. As protein: CATSGDSSPSSYNSPLHF.

The chain combines TRBV5-8 with TRBJ1-2; D is unclear. CDR1 is SGHTS, CDR2 YDEGEE, per germline. Trimming removed 2 bases from V and 1 base from J, with 15 bases in between. This CDR3 comprises 16 residues. CDR3 loop: CASSFGGSLSNYGYTF. DNA for the CDR3: TGTGCCAGCAGCTTCGGAGGGAGCCTTAGTAACTATGGCTACACCTTC.

This chain uses TRBV2 with TRBJ2-2; 9 nucleotides align to TRBD2. The V and J ends lost 6 bases and 1 base, in that order; junction bases with no gene match: 6. CDR1 is SNHLY, CDR2 FYNNEI, per germline. The CDR3 runs to 16 residues. CDR3 residues: CASSTTSGENTGELFF. CDR3 bases: TGTGCCAGCAGCACGACTAGCGGAGAGAACACCGGGGAGCTGTTTTTT.

The V and J genes are TRBV4-1 and TRBJ2-7; maybe TRBD1 (6 bases). The CDR3 covers 15 residues. Trimming stripped 3 bases from V and 2 bases from J, with 14 bases between. CDR1 and CDR2 from the germline V gene are MGHRA and YSYEKL. Written as DNA, the CDR3 is TGCGCCAGCAGCCAGGGGGCAGGGAATGCCTACGAGCAGTACTTC. This encodes CASSQGAGNAYEQYF.

This clone was observed a handful of times. The gene calls are TRBV6-5 and TRBJ1-5; D possibly corresponds to TRBD1 (6 bases). The CDR3 runs to 15 residues. Germline V CDR1 and CDR2: MNHEY, SVGAGI. The V gene lost 0 bases and the J gene lost 7 bases, with 13 bases spanning the gap. In nucleotides, the CDR3 is TGTGCCAGCAGTTACTCGGGCAGGGGAGGGCAGCCCCAGCATTTT. Protein sequence: CASSYSGRGGQPQHF.

The chain joins TRBV19 to TRBJ1-1; D gene unclear. Germline CDR1 and CDR2: LNHDA and SQIVND (reference sequence). V dropped 4 bases and J dropped 8 bases, with 8 bases sitting between them. There are 11 residues in the CDR3. CDR3 nucleotide sequence: TGTGCCAGTAGTAAGAACTGGGAAGCTTTCTTT. It specifies CASSKNWEAFF.

This clone was observed a single time. This rearrangement joins TRBV2 to TRBJ2-7; perhaps TRBD2 as D (6 bases). Germline CDR1 is SNHLY and CDR2 is FYNNEI. V was trimmed by 6 bases and J by 6 bases, leaving 18 bases between them. The CDR3 extends over 14 amino acids. The CDR3 loop reads CASSLGLIDREQYF. In DNA, the CDR3 is TGTGCCAGCAGCCTGGGACTTATAGACCGCGAGCAGTACTTC.

The gene calls are TRBV29-1 and TRBJ2-1; 8 bases are shared with TRBD2. Germline CDR1 is SQVTM and CDR2 is ANQGSEA. The CDR3 runs to 16 residues. V was clipped by 4 bases and J by 2 bases; unmatched bases: 10. The CDR3 DNA is TGCAGCGTTGGGGTTAGCGGGACTTTGACCTACAATGAGCAGTTCTTC. Its translation: CSVGVSGTLTYNEQFF.